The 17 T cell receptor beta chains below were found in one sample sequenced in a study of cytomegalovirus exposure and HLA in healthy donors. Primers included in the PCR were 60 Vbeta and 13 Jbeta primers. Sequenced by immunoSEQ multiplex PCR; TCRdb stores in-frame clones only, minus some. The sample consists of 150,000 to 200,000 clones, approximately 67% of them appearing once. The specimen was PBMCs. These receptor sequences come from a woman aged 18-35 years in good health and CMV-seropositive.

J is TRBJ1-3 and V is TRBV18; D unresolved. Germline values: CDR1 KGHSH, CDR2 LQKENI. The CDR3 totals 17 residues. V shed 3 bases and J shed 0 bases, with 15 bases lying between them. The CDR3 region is CASSPSANRASGNTIYF. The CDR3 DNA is TGTGCCAGCTCACCCTCCGCAAACAGAGCCTCTGGAAACACCATATATTTT.

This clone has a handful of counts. In DNA, the CDR3 is TGTGCCAGCAGCCCAAGACTAGTCCCAGATACGCAGTATTTT. Its translation is CASSPRLVPDTQYF. The chain is built from TRBV7-6 and TRBJ2-3; D is possibly TRBD2 (6 bases). V lost 5 bases to trimming and J lost 4 bases, with 13 bases between them. The CDR3 loop spans 14 amino acids. Germline assignment: CDR1 SGHVS and CDR2 FNYEAQ.

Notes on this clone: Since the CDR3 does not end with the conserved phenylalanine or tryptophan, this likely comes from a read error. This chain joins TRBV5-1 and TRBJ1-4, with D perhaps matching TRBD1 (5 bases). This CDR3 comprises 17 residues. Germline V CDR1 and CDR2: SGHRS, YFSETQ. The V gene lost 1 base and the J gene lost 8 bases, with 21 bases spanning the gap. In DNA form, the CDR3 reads TGCGCCAGCAGCTTGTTATCAGTTGGGCAGGGTGGGGAAAAACTGTTTGTT. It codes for CASSLLSVGQGGEKLFV.

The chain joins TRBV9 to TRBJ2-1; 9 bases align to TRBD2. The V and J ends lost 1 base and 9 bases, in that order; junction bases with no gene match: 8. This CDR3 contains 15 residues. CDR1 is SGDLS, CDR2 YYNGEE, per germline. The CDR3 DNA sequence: TGTGCCAGCAGCGTACGTAGCGGGAGAAGTGGTGAGCAGTTCTTC. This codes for CASSVRSGRSGEQFF.

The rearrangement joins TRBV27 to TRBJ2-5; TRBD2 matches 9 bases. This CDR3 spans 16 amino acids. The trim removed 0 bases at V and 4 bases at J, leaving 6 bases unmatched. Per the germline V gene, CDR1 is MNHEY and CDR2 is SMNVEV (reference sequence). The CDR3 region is CASSLSEREERETQYF. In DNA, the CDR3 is TGTGCCAGCAGTTTATCGGAGCGGGAGGAAAGAGAGACCCAGTACTTC.

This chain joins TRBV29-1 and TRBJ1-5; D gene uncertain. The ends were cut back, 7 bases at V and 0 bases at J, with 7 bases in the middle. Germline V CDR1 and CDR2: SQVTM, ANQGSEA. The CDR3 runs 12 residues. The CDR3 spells CSAVYSNQPQHF. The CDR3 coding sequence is TGCAGCGCTGTTTATAGCAATCAGCCCCAGCATTTT.

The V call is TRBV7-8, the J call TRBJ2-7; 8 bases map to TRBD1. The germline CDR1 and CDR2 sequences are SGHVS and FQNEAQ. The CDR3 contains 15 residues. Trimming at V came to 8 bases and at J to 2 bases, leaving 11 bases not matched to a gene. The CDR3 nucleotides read TGTGCCAGCGTAGGACAGGGTTACCTAGCCTACGAGCAGTACTTC. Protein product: CASVGQGYLAYEQYF.

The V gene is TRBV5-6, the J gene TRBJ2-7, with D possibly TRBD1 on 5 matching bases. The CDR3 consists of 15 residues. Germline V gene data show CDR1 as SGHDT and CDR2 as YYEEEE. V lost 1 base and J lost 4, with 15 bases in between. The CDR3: CASSLFSGSGYEQYF. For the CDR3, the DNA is TGTGCCAGCAGCTTGTTTTCAGGGTCCGGGTACGAGCAGTACTTC.

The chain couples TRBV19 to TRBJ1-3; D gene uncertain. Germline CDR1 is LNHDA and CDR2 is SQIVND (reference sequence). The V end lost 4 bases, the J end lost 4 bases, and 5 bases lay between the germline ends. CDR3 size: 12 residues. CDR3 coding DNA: TGTGCCAGTAGTACACGGGGAAACACCATATATTTT. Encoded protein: CASSTRGNTIYF.

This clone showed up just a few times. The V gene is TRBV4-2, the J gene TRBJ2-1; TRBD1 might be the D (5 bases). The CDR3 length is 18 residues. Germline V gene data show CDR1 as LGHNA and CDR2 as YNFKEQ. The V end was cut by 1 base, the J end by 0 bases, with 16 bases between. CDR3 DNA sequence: TGTGCCAGCAGCCAAGGCCGCCCTTTTAGGGGCTCCTACAATGAGCAGTTCTTC. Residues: CASSQGRPFRGSYNEQFF.

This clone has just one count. In nucleotides, the CDR3 is TGTGCCAGCAGCTTAGGGACAAATCGTAATGGCTACACCTTC. Its protein product is CASSLGTNRNGYTF. This chain connects TRBV7-9 to TRBJ1-2, with D perhaps TRBD1 (5 bases). Germline loops: CDR1 SEHNR, CDR2 FQNEAQ (reference sequence). The CDR3 totals 14 residues. The germline V and J ends were trimmed by 1 base and 6 bases, with 12 bases remaining between them.

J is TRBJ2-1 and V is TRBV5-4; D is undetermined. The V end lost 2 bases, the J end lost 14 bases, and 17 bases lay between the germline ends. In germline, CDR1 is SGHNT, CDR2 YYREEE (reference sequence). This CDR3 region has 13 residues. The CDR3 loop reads CASSFSPNPVEFF. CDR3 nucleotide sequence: TGTGCCAGCAGCTTTAGCCCCAATCCGGTGGAGTTCTTC.

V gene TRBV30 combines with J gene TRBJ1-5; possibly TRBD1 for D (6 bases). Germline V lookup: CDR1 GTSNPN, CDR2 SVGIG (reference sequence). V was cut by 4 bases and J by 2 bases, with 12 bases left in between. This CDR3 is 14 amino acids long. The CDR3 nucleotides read TGTGCCTGGAACGTACAGGGTGGCAATCAGCCCCAGCATTTT. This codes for CAWNVQGGNQPQHF.

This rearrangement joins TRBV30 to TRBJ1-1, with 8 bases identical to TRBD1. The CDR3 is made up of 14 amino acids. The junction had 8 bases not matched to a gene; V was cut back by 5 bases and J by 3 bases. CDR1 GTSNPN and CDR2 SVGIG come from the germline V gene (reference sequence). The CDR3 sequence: CAWLPGQAYTEAFF. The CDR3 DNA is TGTGCCTGGCTCCCGGGACAGGCGTACACTGAAGCTTTCTTT.

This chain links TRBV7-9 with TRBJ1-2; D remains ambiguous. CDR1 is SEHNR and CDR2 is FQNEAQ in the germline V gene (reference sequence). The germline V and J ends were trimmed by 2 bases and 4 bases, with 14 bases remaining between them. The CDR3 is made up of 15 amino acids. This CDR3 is CASSLLEGQTYGYTF. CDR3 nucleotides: TGTGCCAGCAGCTTACTTGAGGGCCAGACCTATGGCTACACCTTC.

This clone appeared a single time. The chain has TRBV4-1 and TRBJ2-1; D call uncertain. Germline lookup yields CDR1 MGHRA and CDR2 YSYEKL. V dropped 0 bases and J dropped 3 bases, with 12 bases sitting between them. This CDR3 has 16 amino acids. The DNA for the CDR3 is TGCGCCAGCAGCCAAGATTCTTGGAGCGTCTACAATGAGCAGTTCTTC. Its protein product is CASSQDSWSVYNEQFF.

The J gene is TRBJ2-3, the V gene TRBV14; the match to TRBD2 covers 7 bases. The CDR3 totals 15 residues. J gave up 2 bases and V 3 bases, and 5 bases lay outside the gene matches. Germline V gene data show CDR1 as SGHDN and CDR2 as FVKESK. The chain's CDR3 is CASSHQRDFTDTQYF. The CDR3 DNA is TGTGCCAGCAGCCATCAGCGGGATTTCACAGATACGCAGTATTTT. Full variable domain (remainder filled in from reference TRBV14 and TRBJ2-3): EAGVTQFPSHSVIEKGQTVTLRCDPISGHDNLYWYRRVMGKEIKFLLHFVKESKQDESGMPNNRFLAERTGGTYSTLKVQPAELEDSGVYFCASSHQRDFTDTQYFGPGTRLTVL.